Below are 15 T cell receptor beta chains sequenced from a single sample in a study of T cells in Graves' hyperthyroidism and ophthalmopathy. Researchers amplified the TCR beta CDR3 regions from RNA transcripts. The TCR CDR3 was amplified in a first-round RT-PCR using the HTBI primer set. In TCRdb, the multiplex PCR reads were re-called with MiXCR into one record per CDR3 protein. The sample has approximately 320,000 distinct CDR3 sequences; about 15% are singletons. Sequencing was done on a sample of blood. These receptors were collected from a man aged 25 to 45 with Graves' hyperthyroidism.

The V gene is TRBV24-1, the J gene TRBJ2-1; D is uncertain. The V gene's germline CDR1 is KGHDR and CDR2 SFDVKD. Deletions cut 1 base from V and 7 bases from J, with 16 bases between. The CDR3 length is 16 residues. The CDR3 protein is CATSDFSGRNMNEQFF. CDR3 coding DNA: TGTGCCACCAGTGATTTCTCCGGCCGGAATATGAATGAGCAGTTCTTC.

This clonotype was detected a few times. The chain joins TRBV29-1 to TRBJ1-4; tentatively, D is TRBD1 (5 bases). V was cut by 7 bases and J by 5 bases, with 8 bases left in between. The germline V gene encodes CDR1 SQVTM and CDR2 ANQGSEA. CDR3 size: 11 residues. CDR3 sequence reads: CSGGGNEKLFF. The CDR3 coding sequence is TGCAGCGGGGGGGGGAATGAAAAACTGTTTTTT.

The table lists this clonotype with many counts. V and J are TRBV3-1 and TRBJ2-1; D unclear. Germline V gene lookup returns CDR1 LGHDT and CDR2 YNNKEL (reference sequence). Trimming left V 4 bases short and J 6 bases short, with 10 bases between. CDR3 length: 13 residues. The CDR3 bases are TGTGCCAGCAGCCCGCGGCGAAGCAATGAGCAGTTCTTC. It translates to CASSPRRSNEQFF.

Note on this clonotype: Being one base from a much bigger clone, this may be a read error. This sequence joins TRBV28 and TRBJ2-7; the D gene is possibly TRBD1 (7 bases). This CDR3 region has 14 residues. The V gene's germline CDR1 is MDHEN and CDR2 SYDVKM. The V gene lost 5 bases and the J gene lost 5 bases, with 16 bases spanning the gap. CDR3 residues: CASSRAGGIDEQYF. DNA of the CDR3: TGTGCCAGCAGTAGGGCAGGGGGGATAGACGAGCAGTACTTC.

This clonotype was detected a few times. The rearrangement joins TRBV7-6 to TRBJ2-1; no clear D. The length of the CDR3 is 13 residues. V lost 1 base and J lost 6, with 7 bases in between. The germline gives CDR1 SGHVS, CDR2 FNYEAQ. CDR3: CASSLGMGNEQFF. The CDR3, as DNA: TGTGCCAGCAGCTTAGGGATGGGCAATGAGCAGTTCTTC.

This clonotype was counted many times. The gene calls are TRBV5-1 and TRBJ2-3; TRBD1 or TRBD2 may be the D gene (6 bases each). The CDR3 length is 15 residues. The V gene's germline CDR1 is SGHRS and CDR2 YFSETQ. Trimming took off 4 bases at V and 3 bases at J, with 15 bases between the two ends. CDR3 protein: CASSPRGGGTDTQYF. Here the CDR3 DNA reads TGCGCCAGCAGCCCGCGCGGAGGGGGGACAGATACGCAGTATTTT. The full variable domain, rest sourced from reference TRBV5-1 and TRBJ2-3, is KAGVTQTPRYLIKTRGQQVTLSCSPISGHRSVSWYQQTPGQGLQFLFEYFSETQRNKGNFPGRFSGRQFSNSRSEMNVSTLELGDSALYLCASSPRGGGTDTQYFGPGTRLTVL.

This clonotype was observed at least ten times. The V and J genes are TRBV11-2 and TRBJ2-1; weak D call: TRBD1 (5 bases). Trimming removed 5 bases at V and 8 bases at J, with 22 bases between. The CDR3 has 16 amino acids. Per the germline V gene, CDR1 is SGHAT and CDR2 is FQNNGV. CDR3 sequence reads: CASSPAGPRARDEQFF. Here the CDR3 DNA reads TGTGCCAGCAGCCCCGCCGGGCCAAGGGCCAGGGATGAGCAGTTCTTC.

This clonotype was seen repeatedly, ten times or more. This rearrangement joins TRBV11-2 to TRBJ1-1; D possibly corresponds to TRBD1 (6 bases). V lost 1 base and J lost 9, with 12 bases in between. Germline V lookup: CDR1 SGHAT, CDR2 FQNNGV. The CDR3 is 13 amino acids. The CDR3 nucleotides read TGTGCCAGCAGCTTAGGGGGGCAGGGGAAAGCTTTCTTT. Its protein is CASSLGGQGKAFF. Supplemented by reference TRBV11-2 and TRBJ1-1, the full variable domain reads EAGVAQSPRYKIIEKRQSVAFWCNPISGHATLYWYQQILGQGPKLLIQFQNNGVVDDSQLPKDRFSAERLKGVDSTLKIQPAKLEDSAVYLCASSLGGQGKAFFGQGTRLTVV.

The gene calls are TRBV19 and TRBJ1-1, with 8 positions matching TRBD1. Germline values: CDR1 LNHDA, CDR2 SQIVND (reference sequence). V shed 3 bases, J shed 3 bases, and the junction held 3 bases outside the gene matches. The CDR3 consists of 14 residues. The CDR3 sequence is CASSILDRDTEAFF. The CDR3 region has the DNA TGTGCCAGTAGTATCCTGGACAGGGACACTGAAGCTTTCTTT.

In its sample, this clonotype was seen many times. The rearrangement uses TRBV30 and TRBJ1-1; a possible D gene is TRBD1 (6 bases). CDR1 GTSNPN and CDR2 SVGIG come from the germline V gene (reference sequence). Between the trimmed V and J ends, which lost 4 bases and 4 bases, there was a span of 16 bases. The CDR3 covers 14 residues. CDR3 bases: TGTGCCTGGACCCTAATGGACAGCGGCACTGAAGCTTTCTTT. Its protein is CAWTLMDSGTEAFF.

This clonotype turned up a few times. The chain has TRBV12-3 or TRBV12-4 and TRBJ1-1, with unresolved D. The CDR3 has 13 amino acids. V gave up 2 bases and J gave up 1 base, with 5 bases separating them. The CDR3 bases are TGTGCCAGCAGTTTAAACCAGAACACTGAAGCTTTCTTT. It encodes CASSLNQNTEAFF.

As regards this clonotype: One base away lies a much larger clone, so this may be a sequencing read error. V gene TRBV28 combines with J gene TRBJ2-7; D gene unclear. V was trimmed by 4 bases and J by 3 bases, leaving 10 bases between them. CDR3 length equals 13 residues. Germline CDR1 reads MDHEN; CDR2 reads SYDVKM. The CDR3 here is CASSSRDIYEQYF. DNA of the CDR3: TGTGCCAGCAGTTCACGAGATATCTACGAGCAGTACTTC. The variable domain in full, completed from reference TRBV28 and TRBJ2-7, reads DVKVTQSSRYLVKRTGEKVFLECVQDMDHENMFWYRQDPGLGLRLIYFSYDVKMKEKGDIPEGYSVSREKKERFSLILESASTNQTSMYLCASSSRDIYEQYFGPGTRLTVT.

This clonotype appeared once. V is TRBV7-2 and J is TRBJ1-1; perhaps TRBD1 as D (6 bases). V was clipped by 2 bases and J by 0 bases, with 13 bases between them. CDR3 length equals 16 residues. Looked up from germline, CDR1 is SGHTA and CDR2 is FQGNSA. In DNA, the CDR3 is TGTGCCAGCAGCTTAATGGCACAGGGCCTGAACACTGAAGCTTTCTTT. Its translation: CASSLMAQGLNTEAFF.

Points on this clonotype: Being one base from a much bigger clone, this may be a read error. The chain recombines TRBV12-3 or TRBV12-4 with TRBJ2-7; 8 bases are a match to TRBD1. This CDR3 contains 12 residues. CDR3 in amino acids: CASSPTGVERYF. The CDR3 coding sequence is TGTGCCAGCAGTCCGACAGGGGTCGAGCGGTACTTC.

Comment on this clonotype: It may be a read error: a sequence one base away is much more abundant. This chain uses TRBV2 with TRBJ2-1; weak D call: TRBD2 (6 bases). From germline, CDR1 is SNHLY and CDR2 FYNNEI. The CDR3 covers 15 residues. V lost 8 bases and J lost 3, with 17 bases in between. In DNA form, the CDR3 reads TGTGCCAGCGGCCCTTCTGGCGGGGACTACAATGAGCAGTTCTTC. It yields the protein CASGPSGGDYNEQFF.